What follows are 24 T cell receptor beta chains derived from one specimen sequenced in a study of CD8+CD57+ T cells in acquired aplastic anemia. TCR beta VDJ combinations and CDR3 sequences were profiled from genomic DNA. TCRdb called the reads again in MiXCR, with one record for every CDR3 protein. The repertoire includes 300,000 or so distinct CDR3 sequences, 55% to 65% of them detected once, and under 8.5% sits in the top ten. The specimen sequenced was sorted CD4+, CD8+, or CD8+CD57+ T cells (not recorded which) from PBMCs. The receptors were gathered from a human donor with severe aplastic anemia or a healthy control (not recorded which).

This clonotype has only a few counts. The conserved final phenylalanine or tryptophan is absent from the CDR3, which likely points to a read error. The limits of the CDR3 on the DNA are not certain, so only TCRdb's listed CDR3 is given. J is TRBJ2-1 and V is TRBV7-3. Germline assignment: CDR1 SGHTA and CDR2 FQGTGA. The CDR3 length is 13 residues, termini included. The CDR3 spells CASSLNRLNEQSS.

The rearrangement links TRBV12-3 or TRBV12-4 to TRBJ2-7, with 14 bases identical to TRBD2. The CDR3 runs to 20 residues. The V segment lost 3 bases and the J segment 3 bases; nucleotides outside the gene matches: 16. CDR3 sequence reads: CASSLGSSGLAGVILYEQYF. DNA for the CDR3: TGTGCCAGCAGTTTGGGATCATCGGGACTAGCGGGGGTAATCCTCTACGAGCAGTACTTC.

The chain combines TRBV5-1 with TRBJ2-2, with 8 bases lining up with TRBD1. Germline V gene sequence: CDR1 SGHRS, CDR2 YFSETQ. The CDR3 is made up of 15 amino acids. The V segment lost 7 bases and the J segment 1 base; nucleotides outside the gene matches: 6. In DNA, the CDR3 is TGCGCCAGCCTAGACAGGGGAGGGAACACCGGGGAGCTGTTTTTT. Its protein is CASLDRGGNTGELFF. The full variable domain, completed using reference TRBV5-1 and TRBJ2-2, is KAGVTQTPRYLIKTRGQQVTLSCSPISGHRSVSWYQQTPGQGLQFLFEYFSETQRNKGNFPGRFSGRQFSNSRSEMNVSTLELGDSALYLCASLDRGGNTGELFFGEGSRLTVL.

The rearrangement uses TRBV6-6 and TRBJ1-1, with D perhaps matching TRBD1 (5 bases). Germline V CDR1 and CDR2: MNHNY, SVGAGI (reference sequence). V was trimmed by 11 bases and J by 12 bases, leaving 28 bases between them. This CDR3 is 14 amino acids long. The CDR3 nucleotides are TGTGCCGGGGCGTCCTCTGGGGCCAACGTCCTGACTTTCTTT. Translation: CAGASSGANVLTFF.

This clonotype has only a few counts. The genes are TRBV7-9 and TRBJ2-7; D call uncertain. V lost 3 bases, J lost 0 bases, and 9 bases lay in between. This CDR3 is built from 14 residues. Germline assignment: CDR1 SEHNR and CDR2 FQNEAQ (reference sequence). This chain's CDR3 is CASSFPQSSYEQYF. The DNA for the CDR3 is TGTGCCAGCAGCTTTCCCCAGAGCTCCTACGAGCAGTACTTC.

V gene TRBV29-1 combines with J gene TRBJ2-7, with 9 bases identical to TRBD1. Germline-derived CDR1 and CDR2 are SQVTM and ANQGSEA. The length of the CDR3 is 12 residues. Losses at the gene ends were 0 bases for V and 10 bases for J; bases not matched to a gene: 4. Here the CDR3 DNA reads TGCAGCGTTGAAGAAAACAGGGGGCCACAGTACTTC. Its translation: CSVEENRGPQYF.

This clonotype was counted many times. This chain joins TRBV12-3 or TRBV12-4 and TRBJ2-3; D remains unclear. The V and J ends lost 1 base and 2 bases respectively, with 13 bases between them. CDR3 length: 16 residues. In DNA form, the CDR3 reads TGTGCCAGCAGTTTAGGTTGGCAGGCGGACACAGATACGCAGTATTTT. Translated, it gives CASSLGWQADTDTQYF.

The V and J genes are TRBV7-2 and TRBJ2-7; D ambiguous. V lost 3 bases, J lost 3 bases, and 3 bases lay in between. This CDR3 spans 11 amino acids. The germline gives CDR1 SGHTA, CDR2 FQGNSA. DNA for the CDR3: TGTGCCAGCAGCTTTTTCTACGAGCAGTACTTC. Translating it yields CASSFFYEQYF.

This clonotype turned up a few times. The chain employs TRBV27 and TRBJ1-1; TRBD1 might be the D (6 bases). Germline loops: CDR1 MNHEY, CDR2 SMNVEV (reference sequence). This CDR3 is built from 16 residues. V lost 1 base, J lost 3 bases, and 15 bases lay in between. DNA of the CDR3: TGTGCCAGCAGTTTATTAAGGGGGAGATCGGACACTGAAGCTTTCTTT. Its translation is CASSLLRGRSDTEAFF.

This rearrangement joins TRBV19 to TRBJ1-2; no clear D gene. Trimming removed 5 bases from V and 4 bases from J, with 14 bases in between. This CDR3 spans 14 amino acids. In germline, CDR1 is LNHDA, CDR2 SQIVND (reference sequence). For the CDR3, the DNA is TGTGCCAGTAGTTTTTGGGGTTCGGGCTATGGCTACACCTTC. Translation gives CASSFWGSGYGYTF.

The V call is TRBV15, the J call TRBJ1-6, with D unresolved. Germline CDR1 is LNHNV and CDR2 is YYDKDF (reference sequence). Deletions cut 4 bases from V and 6 bases from J, with 19 bases between. CDR3 length: 17 amino acids. The DNA for the CDR3 is TGTGCCACCAGCAACGCAATTTTGGACGTACGTAATTCACCCCTCCACTTT. Protein: CATSNAILDVRNSPLHF.

On this clonotype itself: This could be a read error, since a much larger clone is one nucleotide away. V usage is TRBV19 and J usage is TRBJ1-2; 7 nucleotides align to TRBD1. The CDR3 is 16 amino acids. Germline V gene lookup returns CDR1 LNHDA and CDR2 SQIVND (reference sequence). Written as DNA, the CDR3 is TGTGCCAGTAGTATAGCCCCTCGACAGGGCAACTATGGCTACGCCTTC. It translates to CASSIAPRQGNYGYAF.

On this clonotype: A read error may produce the germline difference seen at one junction end. This chain uses TRBV5-5 with TRBJ2-1; no firm D call. CDR3 length: 18 amino acids. CDR1 and CDR2 from the germline V gene are SGHKS and YYEKEE (reference sequence). The CDR3 spells CASSLEAGDGPPYDEQFF. In nucleotides, the CDR3 is TGTGCCAGCAGCTTAGAGGCAGGCGACGGCCCACCCTACGATGAGCAGTTCTTC.

Of note for this clonotype: This may be a read error: a much more frequent sequence differs by one nucleotide. The final CDR3 position lacks the conserved phenylalanine or tryptophan, pointing to a likely read error. The chain couples TRBV7-3 to TRBJ2-1; TRBD2 agrees at 12 bases. The V gene's germline CDR1 is SGHTA and CDR2 FQGTGA. The CDR3 sequence is 15 residues long. V was pared by 3 bases and J by 9 bases, with 6 bases of the junction left unmatched. Written as DNA, the CDR3 is TGTGCCAGCAGCTTGTCTAGCGGGGGGGCCGGTGAGCAGTTCCTC. This sequence encodes CASSLSSGGAGEQFL.

Of note for this clonotype: Relative to the germline gene, one junction end is altered; a read error may explain this. V is TRBV6-4 and J is TRBJ2-7; D possibly corresponds to TRBD2 (5 bases). From germline, CDR1 is MRHNA and CDR2 SNTAGT. This CDR3 is built from 14 residues. The CDR3 is CASSEQMEAYEQYF. The CDR3 DNA reads TGTGCCAGTAGTGAACAAATGGAGGCCTACGAGCAGTACTTC.

The genes are TRBV10-3 and TRBJ1-1; D gene unclear. The germline V and J ends were trimmed by 0 bases and 4 bases, with 6 bases remaining between them. The germline CDR1 and CDR2 sequences are ENHRY and SYGVKD. CDR3 length: 13 amino acids. The CDR3 region is CAISESLGTEAFF. The CDR3 bases are TGTGCCATCAGTGAGTCGCTGGGCACTGAAGCTTTCTTT.

V is TRBV19 and J is TRBJ1-6; the match to TRBD1 covers 7 bases. The germline CDR1 and CDR2 sequences are LNHDA and SQIVND (reference sequence). This CDR3 spans 15 amino acids. Trimming cost V 3 bases and J 7 bases; bases outside gene matches: 6. The CDR3 protein is CASSMPDRMNSPLHF. The CDR3 DNA follows: TGTGCCAGTAGTATGCCGGACAGGATGAATTCACCCCTCCACTTT.

This clonotype has just one count. This chain's CDR3 is CATLDRGYGYTF. CDR3 bases: TGTGCCACCCTGGACAGGGGGTATGGCTACACCTTC. The chain carries TRBV12-3 or TRBV12-4 and TRBJ1-2, with 10 bases fitting TRBD1. The junction had 4 bases not matched to a gene; V was cut back by 10 bases and J by 5 bases. This CDR3 has 12 amino acids.

The J gene is TRBJ2-1, the V gene TRBV7-2; 7 bases map to TRBD2. V dropped 4 bases and J dropped 8; count of bases not matched to a gene: 5. From germline, CDR1 is SGHTA and CDR2 FQGNSA. The CDR3 is 13 residues long. The CDR3 spells CASSYRGVDEQFF. The DNA for the CDR3 is TGTGCCAGCAGCTACCGGGGGGTGGATGAGCAGTTCTTC.

The V and J genes are TRBV7-3 and TRBJ2-1, with D tentatively TRBD1 (6 bases). The CDR3 contains 13 residues. Trimming pared 3 bases from V and 7 bases from J, leaving 10 bases between. Germline V gene sequence: CDR1 SGHTA, CDR2 FQGTGA. The CDR3 DNA reads TGTGCCAGCAGCTTTGGTCAGGGGAATGAGCAGTTCTTC. Translating gives CASSFGQGNEQFF.

The chain links TRBV3-1 to TRBJ2-3, with 9 positions matching TRBD1. The V segment lost 0 bases and the J segment 5 bases; nucleotides outside the gene matches: 6. Germline CDR1 reads LGHDT; CDR2 reads YNNKEL (reference sequence). The CDR3 length is 16 residues. As DNA, the CDR3 is TGTGCCAGCAGCCAAGAGACAGGGGGGGTGGGAGATACGCAGTATTTT. Protein sequence: CASSQETGGVGDTQYF.

This clonotype has a count of ten or more. This rearrangement joins TRBV12-3 or TRBV12-4 to TRBJ1-1, with 7 bases identical to TRBD1. Unmatched junction bases numbered 13, after V lost 7 bases and J lost 5 bases. The CDR3 is 15 amino acids. CDR3: CASTRTGGVVTEAFF. In nucleotides, the CDR3 is TGTGCCAGCACCAGGACAGGCGGCGTAGTAACTGAAGCTTTCTTT.

A few counts support this clonotype. The junction and the germline gene differ at one end; a read error may be behind it. This chain joins TRBV4-1 and TRBJ2-7, with TRBD2 matching 7 bases. The CDR3 has 18 amino acids. The germline V gene encodes CDR1 MGHRA and CDR2 YSYEKL. The CDR3 DNA is TGTGCCAGCAGCCAATTGGACCCGTGGATAACGGGGGGTTACGAGCAGTACTTC. This gives the protein CASSQLDPWITGGYEQYF.

As DNA, the CDR3 is TGTGCCAGTAGTTCCATGACGGGGGAACATACGCAGTATTTT. It is translated as CASSSMTGEHTQYF. The chain combines TRBV19 with TRBJ2-3; the D gene is possibly TRBD2 (6 bases). The length of the CDR3 is 14 residues. Per the germline V gene, CDR1 is LNHDA and CDR2 is SQIVND (reference sequence). The germline V and J ends were trimmed by 5 bases and 7 bases, with 16 bases remaining between them.